A single T cell receptor (beta chain) is shown here with its context. The data are from a study of T cell changes during pregnancy in multiple sclerosis. Germline V CDR1 and CDR2: SGHRS, YFSETQ. This CDR3 is 17 amino acids long. J was trimmed by 9 bases and V by 4 bases; bases with no gene match: 17. Libraries were prepared by immunoSEQ multiplex PCR; TCRdb keeps only in-frame clonotypes and omits some of them. The sample holds 35,000 to 45,000 clones; 90% are singletons and the top ten take over 0.45%. J is TRBJ2-1 and V is TRBV5-1; TRBD1 matches at 9 bases. The origin of this receptor is a female donor in good health, enrolled as a control in a pregnancy study. Material: CD4+ T cells from peripheral blood mononuclear cells, obtained in the first trimester of pregnancy. The CDR3 is CASSTMKGQGGIREQFF. The CDR3 nucleotides read TGCGCCAGCAGCACCATGAAGGGACAGGGAGGGATACGTGAGCAGTTCTTC.